The clone carrying this TCR beta chain was found a few times. What it recognizes is unknown. Expressed TCRB transcripts were sequenced after all isolated RNA was converted to cDNA. The protocol was immunoSEQ multiplex PCR, while the TCRdb copy is restricted to in-frame clones and leaves out a portion. This table has 150,000 to 180,000 clones, 10% appearing once. The data belong to a study of beta chain features in type 1 diabetes. At the level of the study: Similarity in age, gender and cell yields was seen between patients and healthy donors. Examination of sorted cells across all samples involved 100 million or so cells.

General study points: Researchers report that Type 1 diabetes patients had moderately but significantly shorter TCRB CDR3s across all four CD4+ subsets.

Trimming removed 7 bases from V and 6 bases from J; junction bases left unmatched: 4. Germline V gene data show CDR1 as SGDLS and CDR2 as YYNGEE. This CDR3 region has 13 residues. The chain carries TRBV9 and TRBJ2-7; 13 nucleotides line up with TRBD2. The specimen sequenced was central memory CD4+ T cells from blood. This TCR came from a man younger than 45 with type 1 diabetes. The CDR3 is CASSTSGRSEQYF. The DNA for the CDR3 is TGTGCCAGCTCGACTAGCGGGAGGTCCGAGCAGTACTTC.